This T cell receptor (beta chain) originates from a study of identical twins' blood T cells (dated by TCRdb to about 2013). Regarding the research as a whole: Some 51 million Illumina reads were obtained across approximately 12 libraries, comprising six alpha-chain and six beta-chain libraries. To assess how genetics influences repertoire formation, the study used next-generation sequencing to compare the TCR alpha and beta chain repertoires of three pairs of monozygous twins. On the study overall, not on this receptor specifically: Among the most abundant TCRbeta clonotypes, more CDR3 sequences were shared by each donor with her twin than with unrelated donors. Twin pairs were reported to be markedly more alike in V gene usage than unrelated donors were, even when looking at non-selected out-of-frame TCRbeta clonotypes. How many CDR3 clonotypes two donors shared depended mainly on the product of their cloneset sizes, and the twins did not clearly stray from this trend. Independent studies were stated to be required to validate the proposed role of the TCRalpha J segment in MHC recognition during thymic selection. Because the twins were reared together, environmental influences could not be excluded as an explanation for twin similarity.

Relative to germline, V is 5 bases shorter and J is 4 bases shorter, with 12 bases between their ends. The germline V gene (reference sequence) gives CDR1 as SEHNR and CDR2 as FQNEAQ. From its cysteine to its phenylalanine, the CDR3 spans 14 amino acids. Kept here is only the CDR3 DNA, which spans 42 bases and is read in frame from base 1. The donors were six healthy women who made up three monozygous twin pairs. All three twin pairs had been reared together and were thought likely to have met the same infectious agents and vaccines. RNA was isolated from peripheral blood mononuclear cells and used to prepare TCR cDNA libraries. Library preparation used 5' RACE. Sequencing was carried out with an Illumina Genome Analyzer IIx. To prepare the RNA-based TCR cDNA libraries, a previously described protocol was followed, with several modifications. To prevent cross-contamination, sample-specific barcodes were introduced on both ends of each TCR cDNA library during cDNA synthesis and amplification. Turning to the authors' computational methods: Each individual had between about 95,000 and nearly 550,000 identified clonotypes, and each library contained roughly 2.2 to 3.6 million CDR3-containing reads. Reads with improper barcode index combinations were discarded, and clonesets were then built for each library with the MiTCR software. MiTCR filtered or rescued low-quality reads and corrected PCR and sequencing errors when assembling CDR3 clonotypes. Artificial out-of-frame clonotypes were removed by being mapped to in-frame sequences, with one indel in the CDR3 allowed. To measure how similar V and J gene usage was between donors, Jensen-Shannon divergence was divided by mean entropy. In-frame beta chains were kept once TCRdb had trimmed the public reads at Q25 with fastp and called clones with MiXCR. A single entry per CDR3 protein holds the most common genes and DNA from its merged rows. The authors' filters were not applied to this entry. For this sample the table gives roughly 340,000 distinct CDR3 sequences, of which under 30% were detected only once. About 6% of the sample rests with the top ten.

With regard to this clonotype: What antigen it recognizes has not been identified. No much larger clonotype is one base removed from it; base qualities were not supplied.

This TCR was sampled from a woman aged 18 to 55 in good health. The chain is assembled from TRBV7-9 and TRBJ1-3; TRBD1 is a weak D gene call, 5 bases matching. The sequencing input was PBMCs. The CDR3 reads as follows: CASSGRGDGNTIYF. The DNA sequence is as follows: TGTGCCAGCAGCGGCCGAGGGGACGGAAACACCATATATTTT.